The T cell receptor (beta chain) under discussion was sequenced for a study of blood T cells in healthy people across ages. PCR was performed a second time for about 7 to 12 cycles using a sample-barcoded 5' primer and a J-beta primer mix. MiXCR, applied by TCRdb to the 5' RACE reads, yields one record per CDR3 protein. The top ten hold around 25% of the sample, which has about 600,000 distinct CDR3 sequences, around half seen once. Germline V gene data show CDR1 as SGHTA and CDR2 as FQGNSA. The CDR3 is made up of 14 amino acids. V shed 1 base and J shed 4 bases, with 10 bases lying between them. Study results and caveats: The fall in TCR beta diversity per million T cells was roughly linear with age.

On this clonotype: Its antigen remains unknown.

The sequencing sample was made of blood. This chain connects TRBV7-2 to TRBJ2-5; the D call may be TRBD1 or TRBD2 (6 bases each). This clonotype originated in a man at least 80 years old in good health. The DNA for the CDR3 is TGTGCCAGCAGCTTAGGGGGGGCCGGAGAGACCCAGTACTTC. Translating it yields CASSLGGAGETQYF. Combining the CDR3 with reference TRBV7-2 and TRBJ2-5 gives the whole variable domain GAGVSQSPSNKVTEKGKDVELRCDPISGHTALYWYRQSLGQGLEFLIYFQGNSAPDKSGLPSDRFSAERTGGSVSTLTIQRTQQEDSAVYLCASSLGGAGETQYFGPGTRLLVL.